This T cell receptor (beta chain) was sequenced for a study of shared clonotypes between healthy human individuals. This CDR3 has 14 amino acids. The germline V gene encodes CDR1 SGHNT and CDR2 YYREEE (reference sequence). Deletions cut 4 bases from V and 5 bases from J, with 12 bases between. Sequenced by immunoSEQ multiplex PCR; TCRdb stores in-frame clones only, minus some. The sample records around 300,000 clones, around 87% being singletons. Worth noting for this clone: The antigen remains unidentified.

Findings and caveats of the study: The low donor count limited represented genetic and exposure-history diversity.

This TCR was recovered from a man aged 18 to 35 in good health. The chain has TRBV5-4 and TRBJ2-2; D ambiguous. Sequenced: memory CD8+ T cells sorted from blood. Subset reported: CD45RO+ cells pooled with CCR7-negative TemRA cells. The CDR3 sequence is CASSPRLGTGELFF. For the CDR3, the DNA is TGTGCCAGCAGCCCCCGGTTAGGGACCGGGGAGCTGTTTTTT.